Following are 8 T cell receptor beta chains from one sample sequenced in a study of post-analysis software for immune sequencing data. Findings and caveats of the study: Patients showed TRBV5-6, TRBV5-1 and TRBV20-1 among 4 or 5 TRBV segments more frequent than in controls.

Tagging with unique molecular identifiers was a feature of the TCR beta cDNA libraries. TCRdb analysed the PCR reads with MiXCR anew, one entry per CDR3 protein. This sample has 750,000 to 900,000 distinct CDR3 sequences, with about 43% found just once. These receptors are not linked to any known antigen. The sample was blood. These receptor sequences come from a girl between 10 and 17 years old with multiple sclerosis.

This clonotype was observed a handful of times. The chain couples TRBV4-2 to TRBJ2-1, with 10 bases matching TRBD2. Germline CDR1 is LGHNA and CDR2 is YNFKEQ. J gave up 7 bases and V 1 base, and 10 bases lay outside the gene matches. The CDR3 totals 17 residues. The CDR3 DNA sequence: TGTGCCAGCAGCCAAGTTAGGGCTAGCGGGAGAGGGAATGAGCAGTTCTTC. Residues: CASSQVRASGRGNEQFF.

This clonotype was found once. CDR3 in amino acids: CASSRASGTGGETQYF. CDR3 nucleotide sequence: TGTGCCAGCAGCCGCGCTAGCGGAACCGGGGGTGAGACCCAGTACTTC. The chain has TRBV7-9 and TRBJ2-5; 7 nucleotides match TRBD2. Germline CDR1 SEHNR, CDR2 FQNEAQ (reference sequence). The CDR3 spans 16 residues. J lost 5 bases, V lost 5 bases, and 14 bases had no gene match.

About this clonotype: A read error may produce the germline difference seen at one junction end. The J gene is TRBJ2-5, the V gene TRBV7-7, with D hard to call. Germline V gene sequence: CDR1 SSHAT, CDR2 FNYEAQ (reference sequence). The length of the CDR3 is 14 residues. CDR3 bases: TGTGCTAGCAAGTCTAAGGCCCCCCAAGAGACCCAGTACTTC. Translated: CASKSKAPQETQYF.

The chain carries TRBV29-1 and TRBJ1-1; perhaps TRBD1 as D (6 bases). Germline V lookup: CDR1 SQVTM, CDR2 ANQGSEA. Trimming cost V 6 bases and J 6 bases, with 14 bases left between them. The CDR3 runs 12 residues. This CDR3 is CSVQTGFPEAFF. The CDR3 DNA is TGCAGCGTCCAAACAGGGTTCCCTGAAGCTTTCTTT.

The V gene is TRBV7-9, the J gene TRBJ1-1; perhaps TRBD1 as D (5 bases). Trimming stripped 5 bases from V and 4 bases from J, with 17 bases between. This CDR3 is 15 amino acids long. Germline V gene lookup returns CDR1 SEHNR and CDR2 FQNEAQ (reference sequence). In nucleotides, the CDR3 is TGTGCCAGCAGCCCTGTCCAGGGCAGTCCCACTGAAGCTTTCTTT. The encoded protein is CASSPVQGSPTEAFF. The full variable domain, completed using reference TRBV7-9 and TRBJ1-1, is DTGVSQNPRHKITKRGQNVTFRCDPISEHNRLYWYRQTLGQGPEFLTYFQNEAQLEKSRLLSDRFSAERPKGSFSTLEIQRTEQGDSAMYLCASSPVQGSPTEAFFGQGTRLTVV.

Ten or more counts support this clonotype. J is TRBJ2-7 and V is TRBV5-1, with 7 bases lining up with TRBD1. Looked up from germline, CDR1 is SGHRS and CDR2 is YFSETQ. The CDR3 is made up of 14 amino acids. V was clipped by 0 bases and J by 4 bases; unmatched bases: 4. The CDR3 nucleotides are TGCGCCAGCAGCTTGGGACAGGGAGATTACGAGCAGTACTTC. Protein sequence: CASSLGQGDYEQYF.

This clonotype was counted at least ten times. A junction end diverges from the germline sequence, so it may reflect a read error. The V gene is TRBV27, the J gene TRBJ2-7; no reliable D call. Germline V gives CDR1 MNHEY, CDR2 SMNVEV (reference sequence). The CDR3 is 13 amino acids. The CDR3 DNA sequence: TGCGCCAGCAGCTTCAGTCCCTCCTACGAGCAGTACTTC. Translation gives CASSFSPSYEQYF.

The CDR3 region is CSVSSLETQYF. The DNA of the CDR3 is TGCAGCGTTTCCAGCCTAGAGACCCAGTACTTC. The rearrangement uses TRBV29-1 and TRBJ2-4; D remains ambiguous. The better agreement between TRBJ2-5 and the DNA end casts doubt on the J call. The germline V gene encodes CDR1 SQVTM and CDR2 ANQGSEA. The CDR3 sequence is 11 residues long.